This record looks at one TCR beta chain sequence and its context. Its cognate antigen has yet to be identified. One base away there is no much larger clone; base qualities are not given. This sample was included in a study of blood T cell repertoires in COVID-19 (dated by TCRdb to the early 2020s). Notes on the research overall: Collaborator samples came from the United States, Italy and Spain and covered acute and convalescent phases of COVID-19. The material from the prospective study consisted of cDNA or gDNA derived from T cells, B-cell-depleted T cells, or PBMCs. The dataset comprised deeply sampled blood TCRbeta repertoires from subjects exposed to, actively infected with, or recovered from COVID-19. The repertoires were released in a freely available public database intended as a resource for research on the immune response to SARS-CoV-2. The samples were drawn from two sources: the first 160 participants of the ongoing ImmuneRACE study, and over 1,000 subjects contributed by 6 global collaborators. Nearly every sample came with metadata listing a de-identified subject ID, COVID-19 status, age in years and sex. HLA class I and class II types, where available, came from metadata supplied by the sample provider rather than from assay-based typing. The paper's findings and limits, for the study overall: Clinical and demographic metadata were provided uncurated, with the amount varying by source and participant.

The CDR3 runs 16 residues from the cysteine to the phenylalanine. Only the CDR3 region is kept as DNA, spanning 48 bases read in frame from base 1. V drops 2 bases and J drops 7 bases, leaving 17 bases in between. The germline V gene supplies CDR1 SGHAT and CDR2 FQNNGV. Collaborating institutions collected whole blood in K2EDTA tubes following their own protocols. For TCRbeta analysis, collaborator samples were shipped as frozen whole blood, as isolated PBMCs, or as DNA extracted from either sample type. TCRbeta CDR3 regions were amplified from genomic DNA using the immunoSEQ Assay, a bias-controlled multiplex PCR. As for how the authors treated the data: Nucleated cell counts per sample were estimated from amplification of reference gene primers within the assay. To quantify the absolute abundance of each unique TCRbeta CDR3 rearrangement, sequence reads were collapsed and filtered. Productive Simpson clonality was computed per sample as the square root of Simpson's diversity index over productive rearrangements. TCRdb limited this immuneACCESS table to in-frame rearrangements with V and J called. A share of clones is missing; checked studies link under half to unresolved V genes, and the rest is unexplained. V, J and clone size were drawn from that table, and D and trimming were deduced from the DNA. The sample profile shows roughly 270,000 clones; 88% of them were found once. The top ten constitute about 8.6% of the sample.

The chain is assembled from TRBV11-2 and TRBJ2-2; perhaps TRBD2 is the D gene, with 5 bases matching. Sequenced input: peripheral blood. This sequence originates from a man between 18 and 29 years old with active or convalescent COVID-19. In nucleotide form, the sequence is TGTGCCAGCAGCTTAACGTTTCCACCAGAGGGCGGGGAGCTGTTTTTT. This encodes CASSLTFPPEGGELFF.